Below, 23 T cell receptor beta chains from the same sample are listed, as sequenced in a study of breast tumors, draining lymph nodes, adjacent tissues. A single record per CDR3 protein comes from TCRdb applying MiXCR to the multiplex PCR reads. The sample comprises 55,000 to 75,000 distinct CDR3 sequences, 43% of which are singletons, and more than 7.5% rests with the top ten. Sequencing was done on a sample of breast tumor tissue. These receptor sequences come from a female donor with breast cancer. Some clones in this sample may be carry-over from other donors' samples.

This clonotype was seen a few times. This chain connects TRBV6-4 to TRBJ1-4, with 7 nucleotides matching TRBD1. J gave up 0 bases and V 7 bases, and 11 bases lay outside the gene matches. The germline CDR1 and CDR2 sequences are MRHNA and SNTAGT. The CDR3 is 17 residues long. CDR3 nucleotides: TGTGCCAGCACGCCGGGACAGCCGACCTCAACTAATGAAAAACTGTTTTTT. This codes for CASTPGQPTSTNEKLFF.

This clonotype was picked up many times. This chain connects TRBV9 to TRBJ1-5, with a possible D match to TRBD1 (6 bases). V was trimmed by 0 bases and J by 3 bases, leaving 13 bases between them. From germline, CDR1 is SGDLS and CDR2 YYNGEE. The CDR3 has 16 amino acids. The chain's CDR3 is CASSVGAGAPNQPQHF. The CDR3 DNA sequence: TGTGCCAGCAGCGTAGGGGCAGGGGCCCCCAATCAGCCCCAGCATTTT.

This rearrangement joins TRBV6-6 to TRBJ2-7, with 10 bases fitting TRBD2. J lost 5 bases, V lost 7 bases, and 11 bases had no gene match. The CDR3 length is 15 residues. Germline CDR1 MNHNY, CDR2 SVGAGI (reference sequence). The CDR3 region is CASINVGTSVHEQYF. CDR3 coding DNA: TGTGCCAGCATCAACGTGGGGACTAGCGTTCACGAGCAGTACTTC.

There are many counts of this clonotype. The chain is built from TRBV12-5 and TRBJ2-7; 11 bases match TRBD2. The ends lost 0 bases at V and 5 bases at J; junction bases unmatched: 6. The CDR3 extends over 16 amino acids. CDR1 is LGHNT and CDR2 is FRNRAP in the germline V gene. The CDR3 region is CASGLVLAGGPHEQYF. DNA of the CDR3: TGTGCTAGTGGTTTGGTGTTAGCGGGAGGGCCTCACGAGCAGTACTTC.

The rearrangement uses TRBV18 and TRBJ2-1; no reliable D call. The CDR3 covers 11 residues. CDR1 and CDR2 (germline): KGHSH, LQKENI. V lost 4 bases and J 9 bases, leaving 7 bases between the germline ends. The CDR3 protein is CASSLRIEQFF. The CDR3 region has the DNA TGTGCCAGCTCACTTCGTATTGAGCAGTTCTTC.

The chain combines TRBV9 with TRBJ2-3; 12 bases fit TRBD2. CDR3 length: 16 amino acids. Germline V lookup: CDR1 SGDLS, CDR2 YYNGEE. J lost 0 bases, V lost 4 bases, and 3 bases had no gene match. In nucleotides, the CDR3 is TGTGCCAGCAGCCTCGGGACTAGCGGGAGCACAGATACGCAGTATTTT. This sequence encodes CASSLGTSGSTDTQYF.

The table lists this clonotype with many counts. V gene TRBV18 combines with J gene TRBJ1-2, with D tentatively TRBD1 (6 bases). The CDR3 is made up of 13 amino acids. V lost 6 bases, J lost 11 bases, and 19 bases lay in between. Germline CDR1 is KGHSH and CDR2 is LQKENI. CDR3: CASSRGYREAYTF. The CDR3 nucleotides are TGTGCCAGCTCCCGGGGCTACAGGGAGGCTTACACCTTC.

The sample holds many counts of this clonotype. A much larger clone lies one base from this, so it may be a read error. V is TRBV7-2 and J is TRBJ2-5; 15 positions match TRBD2. Germline V gene data show CDR1 as SGHTA and CDR2 as FQGNSA. The CDR3 runs 15 residues. The CDR3 nucleotides are TGTGCCAGCAGCCGGGGACTAGCGGGGGGAGAGACCCAGCACTTC. Amino acids: CASSRGLAGGETQHF.

The chain carries TRBV5-1 and TRBJ2-3; D is uncertain. This CDR3 has 12 residues. Deletions cut 5 bases from V and 5 bases from J, with 9 bases between. The germline V gene has CDR1 SGHRS and CDR2 YFSETQ. CDR3 bases: TGCGCCAGCAGTTCTCAAGGAGATACGCAGTATTTT. Residues: CASSSQGDTQYF. Drawing the rest from reference TRBV5-1 and TRBJ2-3, the complete variable domain is KAGVTQTPRYLIKTRGQQVTLSCSPISGHRSVSWYQQTPGQGLQFLFEYFSETQRNKGNFPGRFSGRQFSNSRSEMNVSTLELGDSALYLCASSSQGDTQYFGPGTRLTVL.

This clonotype was observed a few times. V usage is TRBV28 and J usage is TRBJ2-7, with 7 positions matching TRBD2. The length of the CDR3 is 17 residues. Germline V lookup: CDR1 MDHEN, CDR2 SYDVKM. The J segment lost 2 bases and the V segment lost 4 bases, leaving 14 bases of the junction unmatched. The CDR3 coding sequence is TGTGCCAGCAGTTACCCTCGGCCGGCTCGGGGGGCCTACGAGCAGTACTTC. This encodes CASSYPRPARGAYEQYF. The full variable domain, its missing parts supplied by reference TRBV28 and TRBJ2-7, is DVKVTQSSRYLVKRTGEKVFLECVQDMDHENMFWYRQDPGLGLRLIYFSYDVKMKEKGDIPEGYSVSREKKERFSLILESASTNQTSMYLCASSYPRPARGAYEQYFGPGTRLTVT.

This clonotype was found many times. This chain uses TRBV11-2 with TRBJ1-5; TRBD1 matches at 7 bases. This CDR3 is built from 15 residues. V was pared by 6 bases and J by 3 bases, with 8 bases of the junction left unmatched. The germline V gene encodes CDR1 SGHAT and CDR2 FQNNGV. The CDR3 DNA reads TGTGCCAGCAGTCTGGAGACAGGGTTCAATCAGCCCCAGCATTTT. Amino acid sequence: CASSLETGFNQPQHF.

This clonotype has at least ten counts. V and J are TRBV10-3 and TRBJ2-7; 7 bases are shared with TRBD2. This CDR3 has 17 amino acids. Looked up from germline, CDR1 is ENHRY and CDR2 is SYGVKD. V lost 3 bases to trimming and J lost 6 bases; unmatched junction nucleotides: 17. CDR3 amino acids: CAISEGVRGGRRVEQYF. CDR3 nucleotide sequence: TGTGCCATCAGTGAAGGGGTCCGGGGCGGGAGAAGGGTCGAGCAGTACTTC.

This clonotype was observed at least ten times. J is TRBJ1-2 and V is TRBV13, with D tentatively TRBD1 (5 bases). CDR3 length: 14 amino acids. The V end lost 1 base, the J end lost 1 base, and 7 bases lay between the germline ends. Per the germline V gene, CDR1 is PRHDT and CDR2 is FYEKMQ (reference sequence). CDR3: CASSLVGVNYGYTF. CDR3 DNA sequence: TGTGCCAGCAGCTTAGTGGGGGTTAACTATGGCTACACCTTC.

The V call is TRBV18, the J call TRBJ2-5; 11 nucleotides match TRBD1. CDR1 KGHSH and CDR2 LQKENI come from the germline V gene. V gave up 3 bases and J gave up 4 bases; unmatched junction bases: 1. The length of the CDR3 is 14 residues. CDR3 coding DNA: TGTGCCAGCTCACCGGGACAGGGGGGAGAGACCCAGTACTTC. Encoded protein: CASSPGQGGETQYF.

The chain joins TRBV2 to TRBJ1-1; D is perhaps TRBD1 (5 bases). CDR1 is SNHLY, CDR2 FYNNEI, per germline. V lost 1 base to trimming and J lost 1 base, with 10 bases between them. The CDR3 is 15 residues long. The CDR3 loop is CASSEEGPPNTEAFF. Here the CDR3 DNA reads TGTGCCAGCAGTGAAGAGGGGCCGCCGAACACTGAAGCTTTCTTT.

This clonotype was picked up many times. V usage is TRBV25-1 and J usage is TRBJ1-4; possibly TRBD1 for D (6 bases). The CDR3 runs to 14 residues. V was clipped by 3 bases and J by 7 bases, with 12 bases between them. Germline assignment: CDR1 MGHDK and CDR2 SYGVNS. CDR3 loop: CASSDGYRVEKLFF. The DNA of the CDR3 is TGTGCCAGCAGTGATGGGTACAGGGTTGAAAAACTGTTTTTT.

J is TRBJ2-3 and V is TRBV19, with 9 bases aligning to TRBD2. Germline V gene sequence: CDR1 LNHDA, CDR2 SQIVND (reference sequence). This CDR3 is 12 amino acids long. The V and J ends lost 6 bases and 6 bases, in that order; junction bases with no gene match: 1. CDR3 bases: TGTGCCAGTAGGCTAGCGGGGGATACGCAGTATTTT. Protein sequence: CASRLAGDTQYF.

In its sample, this clonotype was seen many times. The gene calls are TRBV7-8 and TRBJ2-5, with D uncertain. The germline V gene has CDR1 SGHVS and CDR2 FQNEAQ. The CDR3 loop spans 13 amino acids. V was clipped by 1 base and J by 7 bases, with 10 bases between them. This CDR3 is CASSLESPRTQYF. Written as DNA, the CDR3 is TGTGCCAGCAGCTTAGAATCTCCGAGGACCCAGTACTTC.

This clonotype was found many times. The V and J genes are TRBV20-1 and TRBJ2-7, with 8 bases matching TRBD2. With 1 base clipped from V and 3 bases from J, the junction kept 5 bases outside the gene matches. CDR3 length: 14 amino acids. The V gene's germline CDR1 is DFQATT and CDR2 SNEGSKA (reference sequence). CDR3: CSARAPGGGYEQYF. The CDR3 DNA reads TGCAGTGCTAGAGCCCCCGGGGGGGGCTACGAGCAGTACTTC.

This clonotype has at least ten counts. V usage is TRBV4-1 and J usage is TRBJ1-2; no definite D call. V was clipped by 0 bases and J by 8 bases, with 16 bases between them. The CDR3 is made up of 15 amino acids. Germline assignment: CDR1 MGHRA and CDR2 YSYEKL. The DNA of the CDR3 is TGCGCCAGCAGCCAAGATTGGTCTCCCCCGCGGGGCTACACCTTC. Protein product: CASSQDWSPPRGYTF.

This clonotype was picked up many times. This rearrangement joins TRBV20-1 to TRBJ1-4, with a tentative D call TRBD1 (5 bases). The germline CDR1 and CDR2 sequences are DFQATT and SNEGSKA (reference sequence). Trimming stripped 5 bases from V and 4 bases from J, with 11 bases between. The CDR3 has 13 amino acids. CDR3 loop: CSAGAVLNEKLFF. CDR3 DNA: TGCAGTGCTGGGGCGGTCCTTAATGAAAAACTGTTTTTT.

This chain's CDR3 is CASSWTGASNSPLHF. DNA for the CDR3: TGTGCCAGCAGTTGGACAGGGGCGAGTAATTCACCCCTCCACTTT. This chain uses TRBV25-1 with TRBJ1-6, with 9 bases identical to TRBD1. The CDR3 totals 15 residues. With V trimmed by 5 bases and J by 6 bases, 5 bases remained unmatched. CDR1 is MGHDK and CDR2 is SYGVNS in the germline V gene.

The count of this clonotype is one. A read error may be the cause here, since a much bigger clone is one base away. This chain connects TRBV7-8 to TRBJ2-6; a weak D match, TRBD1 (5 bases). The CDR3 is 15 residues long. Per the germline V gene, CDR1 is SGHVS and CDR2 is FQNEAQ. The CDR3: CASRLVRSGANVLPF. The CDR3 region has the DNA TGTGCCAGCAGGTTGGTTCGTTCTGGGGCCAACGTCCTGCCTTTC.